One sample yielded the 6 T cell receptor beta chains listed below, sequenced in a study of low-dose radiotherapy and immunotherapy resistance in tumors. The time point is: before trial treatment. TRAV and TRBV primers primed cDNA for both TCRalpha and TCRbeta. TCR amplification ran roughly 20 PCR cycles using constant-region and V-primer adapter primers. TCRdb called the reads again in MiXCR, with one record for every CDR3 protein. The profile shows tens of thousands of distinct CDR3 sequences, 15% to 20% of them singletons. The material sequenced was PBMCs, taken before treatment. These receptors were taken from a male donor with prostate cancer.

This clonotype occurred many times. The chain has TRBV5-4 and TRBJ2-7; TRBD2 aligns across 11 bases. Germline CDR1 SGHNT, CDR2 YYREEE (reference sequence). V shed 3 bases, J shed 5 bases, and the junction held 10 bases outside the gene matches. The CDR3 spans 16 residues. CDR3 in amino acids: CASSSGLAGLSNEQYF. CDR3 in DNA: TGTGCCAGCAGCTCCGGACTAGCGGGTTTAAGCAACGAGCAGTACTTC.

This clonotype was detected many times. V usage is TRBV4-1 and J usage is TRBJ2-7; D may correspond to TRBD1 or TRBD2 (5 bases each). CDR1 and CDR2 (germline): MGHRA, YSYEKL. V was trimmed by 0 bases and J by 6 bases, leaving 9 bases between them. This CDR3 has 13 residues. This CDR3 is CASSQDRGAEQYF. The CDR3 DNA reads TGCGCCAGCAGCCAAGATCGAGGGGCCGAGCAGTACTTC.

The chain joins TRBV6-1 to TRBJ2-7; D is possibly TRBD1 or TRBD2 (5 bases each). The V end lost 0 bases, the J end lost 3 bases, and 12 bases lay between the germline ends. The CDR3 has 15 amino acids. The germline V gene encodes CDR1 MNHNS and CDR2 SASEGT. CDR3 region: CASSEARDPYYEQYF. The DNA of the CDR3 is TGTGCCAGCAGTGAAGCCCGGGACCCGTACTACGAGCAGTACTTC.

In regard to this clonotype: Since a far larger clone is one base different, this is likely a read error. The chain recombines TRBV11-2 with TRBJ2-1, with D perhaps TRBD1 or TRBD2 (6 bases each). Per germline, CDR1 SGHAT and CDR2 FQNNGV. CDR3 length equals 14 residues. V was clipped by 8 bases and J by 10 bases, with 21 bases between them. The CDR3 coding sequence is TGTGCCAGCGCGGGGCGGGACATTGGGTACGAGCAGTTCTTC. Translation: CASAGRDIGYEQFF.

At least ten counts were recorded for this clonotype. The chain recombines TRBV6-2 or TRBV6-3 with TRBJ2-7; D uncertain. With 6 bases removed from V and 6 bases from J, the gap between germline ends came to 18 bases. CDR1 and CDR2 (germline): MNHEY, SVGEGT. The CDR3 spans 14 residues. CDR3 DNA: TGTGCCAGCAGAACCCTAGGAGTGGTCGGCGAGCAGTACTTC. It specifies CASRTLGVVGEQYF.

In this sample, this clonotype turned up many times. The chain uses TRBV5-3 and TRBJ2-2, with no clear D. TRBV5-3 is known as an ORF, though its function is uncertain. Between the trimmed V and J ends, which lost 8 bases and 6 bases, there was a span of 11 bases. The CDR3 loop spans 12 amino acids. CDR3 in DNA: TGTGCCAGCAGCCCCGGTTCCGGGGAGCTGTTTTTT. Translation gives CASSPGSGELFF.